The clone carrying this T cell receptor beta chain has a handful of counts. The antigen is unknown. The data stem from a study of CD8 T cells in ankylosing spondylitis. Study-level findings and limits: Disease-linked clones displayed a CD8+ phenotype and appeared relatively rarely in peripheral blood. Seven or eight highly homologous variants made up a TCR beta motif, and this motif appeared characteristic of ankylosing spondylitis blood.

Quantitative 5'-RACE was performed with molecular barcodes, and it yielded the TCR beta libraries. TCRdb recomputed calls from the 5' RACE reads with MiXCR, one row per CDR3 protein. Of under 250,000 distinct CDR3 sequences listed, roughly a third were seen once; the top ten hold roughly 4.2%. Germline V CDR1 and CDR2: KGHDR, SFDVKD. V dropped 9 bases and J dropped 0 bases, with 8 bases sitting between them. The CDR3 consists of 13 residues. The genes are TRBV24-1 and TRBJ1-5; no reliable D call. The clonotype was recovered from a male donor with ankylosing spondylitis or in good health (not recorded which). The sequenced material came from blood, either unsorted or a sorted T cell fraction (not recorded which). The CDR3 DNA follows: TGTGCCACCGCGCAGTATAGCAATCAGCCCCAGCATTTT. Translating gives CATAQYSNQPQHF.